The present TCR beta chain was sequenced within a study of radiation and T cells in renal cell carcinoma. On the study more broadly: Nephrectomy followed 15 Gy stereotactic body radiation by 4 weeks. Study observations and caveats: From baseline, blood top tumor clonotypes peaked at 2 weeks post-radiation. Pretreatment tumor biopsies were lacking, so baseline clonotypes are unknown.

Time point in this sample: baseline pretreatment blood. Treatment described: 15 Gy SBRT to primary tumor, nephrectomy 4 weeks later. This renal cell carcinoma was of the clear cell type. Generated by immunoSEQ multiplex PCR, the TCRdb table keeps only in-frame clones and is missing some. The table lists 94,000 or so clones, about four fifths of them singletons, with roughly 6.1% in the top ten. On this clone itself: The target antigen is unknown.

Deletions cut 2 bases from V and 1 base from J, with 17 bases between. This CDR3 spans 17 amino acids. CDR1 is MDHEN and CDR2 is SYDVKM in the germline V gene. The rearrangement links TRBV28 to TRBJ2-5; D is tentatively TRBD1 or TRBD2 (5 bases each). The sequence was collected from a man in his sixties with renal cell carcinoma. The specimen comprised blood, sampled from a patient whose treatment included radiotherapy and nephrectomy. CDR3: CASSLGWGTDSQETQYF. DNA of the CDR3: TGTGCCAGCAGTTTAGGTTGGGGGACCGACTCCCAAGAGACCCAGTACTTC.